A single sample gave rise to the 26 T cell receptor beta chains below, sequenced in a study of blood T cells in healthy people across ages. The use of a sample-barcoded 5' primer and a J-beta primer mix characterized a second PCR of 7 to 11 cycles. TCRdb reanalysed the 5' RACE reads using MiXCR and keeps one entry per CDR3 protein. The profile shows some 1.5 million distinct CDR3 sequences, 28% of them singletons. The sample comprised blood. The receptors originated from a woman in her 30s in good health.

As for this clonotype: A much larger clonotype is one base distant, so this may be a read error. The chain recombines TRBV7-3 with TRBJ2-4; 11 nucleotides agree with TRBD2. Looked up from germline, CDR1 is SGHTA and CDR2 is FQGTGA. CDR3 length equals 15 residues. The junction had 14 bases not matched to a gene; V was cut back by 6 bases and J by 13 bases. CDR3 DNA sequence: TGTGCCAGCAGTAGCGGGGGGGCGAGGGCCCATGAGCAGTACTTC. Translation gives CASSSGGARAHEQYF. The variable domain in full, completed from reference TRBV7-3 and TRBJ2-4, reads GAGVSQTPSNKVTEKGKYVELRCDPISGHTALYWYRQSLGQGPEFLIYFQGTGAADDSGLPNDRFFAVRPEGSVSTLKIQRTERGDSAVYLCASSSGGARAHEQYFGAGTRLSVL.

This clonotype was seen only a few times. The V and J genes are TRBV12-5 and TRBJ1-1; D is perhaps TRBD1 (5 bases). Germline loops: CDR1 LGHNT, CDR2 FRNRAP. Between the trimmed V and J ends, which lost 6 bases and 5 bases, there was a span of 13 bases. This CDR3 comprises 13 residues. CDR3 in amino acids: CASGRTLFTEAFF. In DNA, the CDR3 is TGTGCTAGTGGCCGGACACTGTTTACTGAAGCTTTCTTT.

This clonotype appeared once. A junction end diverges from the germline sequence, so it may reflect a read error. The chain carries TRBV20-1 and TRBJ1-6; D perhaps matches TRBD1 (6 bases). Germline V lookup: CDR1 DFQATT, CDR2 SNEGSKA (reference sequence). CDR3 size: 16 residues. Written as DNA, the CDR3 is TGCAGTGCTAGAGATTGGGAAACAGGGAATAATTTACCCCTCCACTTT. Translating it yields CSARDWETGNNLPLHF.

The chain couples TRBV5-5 to TRBJ2-3; perhaps TRBD2 as D (6 bases). V was trimmed by 6 bases and J by 0 bases, leaving 20 bases between them. CDR3 size: 17 residues. Germline V gene data show CDR1 as SGHKS and CDR2 as YYEKEE (reference sequence). The CDR3 sequence is CASTKYSGGASTDTQYF. CDR3 coding DNA: TGTGCCAGCACCAAATATAGCGGAGGGGCTAGCACAGATACGCAGTATTTT.

V usage is TRBV7-9 and J usage is TRBJ1-6, with a possible D match to TRBD1 (5 bases). Trimming removed 0 bases from V and 7 bases from J, with 13 bases in between. This CDR3 contains 16 residues. Germline V CDR1 and CDR2: SEHNR, FQNEAQ (reference sequence). The CDR3 sequence is CASSLAPGTGNSPLHF. Here the CDR3 DNA reads TGTGCCAGCAGCTTAGCGCCAGGGACCGGAAATTCACCCCTCCACTTT. The full variable domain, completed using reference TRBV7-9 and TRBJ1-6, is DTGVSQNPRHKITKRGQNVTFRCDPISEHNRLYWYRQTLGQGPEFLTYFQNEAQLEKSRLLSDRFSAERPKGSFSTLEIQRTEQGDSAMYLCASSLAPGTGNSPLHFGNGTRLTVT.

The chain is built from TRBV7-2 and TRBJ2-1; 9 bases line up with TRBD2. Unmatched junction bases numbered 16, after V lost 7 bases and J lost 9 bases. Looked up from germline, CDR1 is SGHTA and CDR2 is FQGNSA. The CDR3 runs to 16 residues. The CDR3 spells CASTIGAAGGLGEQFF. Here the CDR3 DNA reads TGTGCCAGCACCATAGGGGCCGCGGGAGGGCTCGGTGAGCAGTTCTTC.

The chain uses TRBV6-2 or TRBV6-3 and TRBJ2-4; TRBD1 is a possible D gene (5 bases). Trimming removed 6 bases from V and 3 bases from J, with 15 bases in between. The CDR3 runs to 15 residues. Germline V gene sequence: CDR1 MNHEY, CDR2 SVGEGT. The CDR3 region has the DNA TGTGCCAGCAGCAATGACAGAAGAGGCAAAAACATTCAGTACTTC. Residues: CASSNDRRGKNIQYF.

Details on this clonotype: A junction boundary mismatches the germline segment, possibly from a read error. This rearrangement joins TRBV4-2 to TRBJ2-7, with TRBD2 as a possible D gene (7 bases). Per the germline V gene, CDR1 is LGHNA and CDR2 is YNFKEQ. The CDR3 extends over 14 amino acids. This CDR3 is CVSSQERGGYEQYF. The CDR3 DNA follows: TGTGTCAGCAGCCAAGAAAGGGGGGGATACGAGCAGTACTTC.

The rearrangement joins TRBV27 to TRBJ1-2, with a weak D call TRBD1 (6 bases). The CDR3 covers 14 residues. The germline gives CDR1 MNHEY, CDR2 SMNVEV (reference sequence). Trimming pared 4 bases from V and 4 bases from J, leaving 13 bases between. CDR3 nucleotides: TGTGCCAGCAGTTCCACGGACAGTCCCTATGGCTACACCTTC. Protein: CASSSTDSPYGYTF.

This clonotype was observed a few times. The rearrangement uses TRBV7-6 and TRBJ1-2; D is unclear. CDR1 and CDR2 (germline): SGHVS, FNYEAQ. The CDR3 is 13 amino acids. Trimming pared 5 bases from V and 6 bases from J, leaving 13 bases between. The CDR3 nucleotides read TGTGCCAGCAGCCCCGGTGCGGCCGATGGCTACACCTTC. Its protein is CASSPGAADGYTF.

In its sample, this clonotype was seen many times. J is TRBJ2-7 and V is TRBV6-1; D possibly matches TRBD1 or TRBD2 (5 bases each). This CDR3 comprises 15 residues. The ends were cut back, 8 bases at V and 4 bases at J, with 21 bases in the middle. Germline V gives CDR1 MNHNS, CDR2 SASEGT. The CDR3 nucleotides are TGTGCCAGCGAGGATCCCAAACGAGGGGTATACGAGCAGTACTTC. This translates into CASEDPKRGVYEQYF.

This clonotype was recorded a few times. This chain joins TRBV5-1 and TRBJ2-2; 11 nucleotides line up with TRBD2. The germline gives CDR1 SGHRS, CDR2 YFSETQ. This CDR3 spans 17 amino acids. Trimming took 3 bases from V and 0 from J; bases not matched to a gene: 4. For the CDR3, the DNA is TGCGCCAGCAGCTCCGCTAGCGGGGGGTCGAACACCGGGGAGCTGTTTTTT. It specifies CASSSASGGSNTGELFF.

This clonotype was counted between two and nine times. The chain has TRBV10-3 and TRBJ1-1, with D unclear. CDR1 is ENHRY, CDR2 SYGVKD, per germline. Trimming stripped 1 base from V and 7 bases from J, with 7 bases between. This CDR3 spans 12 amino acids. The CDR3 region is CAISELINEAFF. The CDR3 nucleotides are TGTGCCATCAGTGAGTTGATTAATGAAGCTTTCTTT.

The V and J genes are TRBV29-1 and TRBJ2-3; 8 bases are a match to TRBD2. The germline gives CDR1 SQVTM, CDR2 ANQGSEA. The length of the CDR3 is 20 residues. V lost 2 bases and J lost 2; bases outside the gene matches: 21. Here the CDR3 reads CSVEKRHSGWASGYTDTQYF. CDR3 nucleotide sequence: TGCAGCGTTGAAAAGCGCCACTCCGGCTGGGCTAGCGGGTACACAGATACGCAGTATTTT.

This chain connects TRBV12-3 or TRBV12-4 to TRBJ2-2, with 7 bases lining up with TRBD1. The V gene end was trimmed by 4 bases and the J gene end by 6 bases; junction bases not matched to a gene: 8. This CDR3 contains 15 residues. The CDR3 spells CASSSTRGSAGELFF. DNA of the CDR3: TGTGCCAGCAGTTCGACCAGGGGGTCAGCCGGGGAGCTGTTTTTT.

The chain has TRBV6-6 and TRBJ2-3, with D possibly called TRBD1 or TRBD2 (5 bases each). The CDR3 covers 15 residues. Germline V CDR1 and CDR2: MNHNY, SVGAGI (reference sequence). Trimming removed 0 bases at V and 2 bases at J, with 9 bases between. The CDR3 region has the DNA TGTGCCAGCAGTTACTCAGGGGAGCCCACAGATACGCAGTATTTT. It yields the protein CASSYSGEPTDTQYF.

This clonotype has only a few counts. The V call is TRBV12-3 or TRBV12-4, the J call TRBJ2-1, with 7 bases matching TRBD2. The CDR3 consists of 15 residues. The V gene end was trimmed by 2 bases and the J gene end by 3 bases; junction bases not matched to a gene: 4. The CDR3 loop is CASSLYQRDYNEQFF. The CDR3 bases are TGTGCCAGCAGTTTATACCAGCGGGACTACAATGAGCAGTTCTTC.

This clonotype was counted many times. This sequence joins TRBV9 and TRBJ2-5, with a tentative D call TRBD2 (5 bases). Deletions cut 3 bases from V and 6 bases from J, with 15 bases between. Germline V CDR1 and CDR2: SGDLS, YYNGEE. This CDR3 spans 14 amino acids. This CDR3 is CASSASGVRKTQYF. The CDR3 DNA is TGTGCCAGCAGCGCCTCCGGGGTGCGCAAGACCCAGTACTTC. Full variable domain (rest looked up from reference TRBV9 and TRBJ2-5): DSGVTQTPKHLITATGQRVTLRCSPRSGDLSVYWYQQSLDQGLQFLIQYYNGEERAKGNILERFSAQQFPDLHSELNLSSLELGDSALYFCASSASGVRKTQYFGPGTRLLVL.

V and J are TRBV14 and TRBJ1-4; D possibly corresponds to TRBD1 (6 bases). The V and J ends lost 4 bases and 8 bases respectively, with 17 bases between them. The germline V gene encodes CDR1 SGHDN and CDR2 FVKESK. The CDR3 length is 15 residues. The CDR3 DNA reads TGTGCCAGCAGCCTGTTAAGAACGACAGGAGAAAAACTGTTTTTT. Its translation is CASSLLRTTGEKLFF.

About this clonotype: A junction boundary mismatches the germline segment, possibly from a read error. The chain couples TRBV29-1 to TRBJ1-4; possibly TRBD1 for D (5 bases). The CDR3 contains 13 residues. The V gene's germline CDR1 is SQVTM and CDR2 ANQGSEA. The CDR3 coding sequence is TGCAGCGCCTTGACCGGGACGAGTGAAAAACCGTTTTTT. It yields the protein CSALTGTSEKPFF.

The V gene is TRBV29-1, the J gene TRBJ1-1; 7 nucleotides align to TRBD1. V trimming: 1 base; J trimming: 7 bases; junction bases outside the gene matches: 9. Germline loops: CDR1 SQVTM, CDR2 ANQGSEA. CDR3 length: 14 residues. The CDR3 coding sequence is TGCAGCGTTGAAGTTACAGGGGACGATTATGAAGCTTTCTTT. Translated, it gives CSVEVTGDDYEAFF.

The chain recombines TRBV4-3 with TRBJ2-2; 9 bases agree with TRBD2. CDR3 length equals 16 residues. V lost 1 base to trimming and J lost 2 bases; unmatched junction nucleotides: 2. The germline CDR1 and CDR2 sequences are LGHNA and YSLEER. CDR3 sequence (DNA): TGCGCCAGCAGCCAAGCAGCGGGGGGTAACACCGGGGAGCTGTTTTTT. This encodes CASSQAAGGNTGELFF.

This chain connects TRBV2 to TRBJ2-4; D perhaps matches TRBD1 (5 bases). Germline-derived CDR1 and CDR2 are SNHLY and FYNNEI. There are 14 residues in the CDR3. V dropped 6 bases and J dropped 0 bases, with 9 bases sitting between them. In DNA form, the CDR3 reads TGTGCCAGCAGAGGGGCCAGAGCCAAAAACATTCAGTACTTC. This codes for CASRGARAKNIQYF.

V is TRBV5-1 and J is TRBJ2-5; a possible D gene is TRBD2 (6 bases). CDR1 is SGHRS and CDR2 is YFSETQ in the germline V gene. Trimming stripped 2 bases from V and 4 bases from J, with 21 bases between. The CDR3 covers 17 residues. CDR3 protein: CASSFDSVQRAGETQYF. Here the CDR3 DNA reads TGCGCCAGCAGCTTCGATTCGGTTCAGCGAGCGGGAGAGACCCAGTACTTC.

This rearrangement joins TRBV24-1 to TRBJ2-3, with D perhaps TRBD2 (6 bases). Germline V lookup: CDR1 KGHDR, CDR2 SFDVKD. The CDR3 is 16 amino acids. The V end was cut by 1 base, the J end by 3 bases, with 13 bases between. The CDR3 bases are TGTGCCACCAGTGATTTTGTTGCGGGGCTTACAGATACGCAGTATTTT. It specifies CATSDFVAGLTDTQYF.

At least ten counts were recorded for this clonotype. The V and J genes are TRBV29-1 and TRBJ1-2; D is uncertain. Germline loops: CDR1 SQVTM, CDR2 ANQGSEA. Trimming took off 2 bases at V and 4 bases at J, with 8 bases between the two ends. CDR3 size: 12 residues. In nucleotides, the CDR3 is TGCAGCGTTGAAATTCACATCTATGGCTACACCTTC. It encodes CSVEIHIYGYTF.